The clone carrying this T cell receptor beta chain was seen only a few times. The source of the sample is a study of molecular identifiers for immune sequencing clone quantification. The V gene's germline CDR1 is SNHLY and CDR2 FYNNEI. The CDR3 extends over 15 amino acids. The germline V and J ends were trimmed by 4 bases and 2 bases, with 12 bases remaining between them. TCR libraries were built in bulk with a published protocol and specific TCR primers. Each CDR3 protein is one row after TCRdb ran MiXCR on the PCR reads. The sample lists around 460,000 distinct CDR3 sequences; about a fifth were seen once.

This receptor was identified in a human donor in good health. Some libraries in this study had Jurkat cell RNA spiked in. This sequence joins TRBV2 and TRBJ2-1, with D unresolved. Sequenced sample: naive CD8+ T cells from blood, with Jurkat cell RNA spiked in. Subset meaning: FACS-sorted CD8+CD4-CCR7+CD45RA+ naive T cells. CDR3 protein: CASSVGQATYNEQFF. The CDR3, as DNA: TGTGCCAGCAGTGTTGGCCAGGCGACCTACAATGAGCAGTTCTTC.